This T cell receptor (beta chain) originates from a study of shared clonotypes between healthy human individuals. Study summary: The study enrolled a couple of women and a few men aged 18 to 49.

This clone was found once. What it recognizes is unknown. The assay used deep level. Profiling relied on immunoSEQ multiplex PCR, and the TCRdb table lists in-frame clones only, not all of them. Counted here are around 2.3 million clones, nearly 97% occurring once; the ten biggest clones make up about 0.13%. Study-wide findings and caveats: All-four-donor shared clonotypes had higher generation probabilities than non-shared clonotypes did.

The V gene end was trimmed by 6 bases and the J gene end by 2 bases; junction bases not matched to a gene: 1. The CDR3 runs to 13 residues. Germline V gene lookup returns CDR1 MDHEN and CDR2 SYDVKM. The rearrangement links TRBV28 to TRBJ1-3, with TRBD1 matching over 7 bases. This receptor was taken from a man in his late teens or twenties in good health. Sequencing used naive CD4+ T cells sorted from blood. Indicated subset: CD45RA+ positively selected. Here the CDR3 reads CASRGTAGNTIYF. CDR3 bases: TGTGCCAGCAGAGGGACAGCTGGAAACACCATATATTTT.